The clone carrying this T cell receptor (beta chain) showed up just a few times. Its antigen is not identified. One end of the junction is discordant with germline, which a read error may explain. The CDR3 consists of 15 residues. Germline CDR1 and CDR2: DFQATT and SNEGSKA (reference sequence). These data are taken from a study of blood T cells in healthy people across ages. For the study at large: Template switching caught about one barcoded beta molecule for each two T cells.

Combining a sample-barcoded 5' primer with a J-beta primer mix, a second PCR ran for about 7 to 11 cycles. The template-switch adaptor, which had 12 random nucleotides, put a tag on each cDNA molecule. In TCRdb, the 5' RACE reads were re-called with MiXCR into one record per CDR3 protein. Of roughly 680,000 distinct CDR3 sequences in the sample, 20% to 25% were seen once. Study results and caveats: There was no known CMV status for donors, so expanded clonotype changes were possibly confounded. Higher naive T cell percentage went strongly together with higher TCR beta diversity.

The sample consisted of blood. The chain employs TRBV20-1 and TRBJ2-5, with 8 bases matching TRBD2. The assigned J gene may be wrong: the sequence end matches TRBJ2-1 better. This TCR was sampled from a man aged 65 to 79 in good health. The CDR3 coding sequence is TGCAGGGCTAGAGATGGGACTAGTAAAGGCGATGAGCAGTTCTTC. This translates into CRARDGTSKGDEQFF.